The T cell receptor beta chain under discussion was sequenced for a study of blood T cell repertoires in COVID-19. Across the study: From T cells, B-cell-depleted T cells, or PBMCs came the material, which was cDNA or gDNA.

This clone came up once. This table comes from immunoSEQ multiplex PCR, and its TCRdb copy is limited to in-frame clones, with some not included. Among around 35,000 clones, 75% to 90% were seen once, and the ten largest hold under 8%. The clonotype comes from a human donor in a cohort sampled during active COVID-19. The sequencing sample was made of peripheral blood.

CDR3 region: CASSLAVGNQPQHF. CDR3 bases: TGTGCCAGCAGCTTAGCGGTAGGCAATCAGCCCCAGCATTTT. This sequence joins TRBV7-8 and TRBJ1-5; D gene uncertain. The germline CDR1 and CDR2 sequences are SGHVS and FQNEAQ. Trimming removed 0 bases at V and 2 bases at J, with 5 bases between. The CDR3 has 14 residues.